This T cell receptor beta chain was recovered during a study of PD-L1 blockade in urothelial cancer. Study details: Analyzed time points were 3 weeks (second dose) and 6 weeks after therapy began.

The time point is: peripheral blood 6 weeks after treatment start. Patients yielded 1 to 8 samples each, pretreatment and on-treatment. Clones were read by immunoSEQ multiplex PCR, and TCRdb kept only the in-frame ones, dropping some. The sample comprises 40,000 or so clones, roughly four fifths of which are singletons, and under 15% rests with the top ten. Sample: PBMCs, taken around atezolizumab (anti-PD-L1) treatment. The TCR originated in a man between 60 and 70 years old with urothelial cancer.

The CDR3 nucleotides are TGCAGTGCCTCCCGACTAGGGGAGCTGTTTTTT. Translation gives CSASRLGELFF. The chain has TRBV20-1 and TRBJ2-2, with D perhaps TRBD2 (5 bases). CDR1 is DFQATT and CDR2 is SNEGSKA in the germline V gene (reference sequence). V shed 6 bases and J shed 8 bases, with 10 bases lying between them. The CDR3 contains 11 residues.